The clone carrying this TCR beta chain was seen a handful of times. The CDR3 covers 15 residues. V shed 2 bases and J 3 bases; nucleotides not matched to a gene: 8. Germline V lookup: CDR1 SGHRS, CDR2 YFSETQ. This specimen comes from a study of identical twins. TCRdb fed the 5' RACE reads into MiXCR, producing one record per CDR3 protein. The table lists hundreds of thousands of distinct CDR3 sequences, roughly 18% of them singletons, with about an eighth in the top ten. These same data were also listed under a study on T cells expressing NK-cell markers.

The TCR sequence derives from a woman younger than 30 in good health. The gene calls are TRBV5-1 and TRBJ2-7, with 7 nucleotides matching TRBD2. The source material was PBMCs. Written as DNA, the CDR3 is TGCGCCAGCAGCTTAGGCGCGGGAGTTGTCTACGAGCAGTACTTC. Translated, it gives CASSLGAGVVYEQYF.